This T cell receptor (beta chain) was sequenced in a study of CD8 T cells in ankylosing spondylitis. The length of the CDR3 is 16 residues. The V end was cut by 0 bases, the J end by 2 bases, with 12 bases between. CDR1 is MGHRA and CDR2 is YSYEKL in the germline V gene. This clonotype has ten or more counts. The antigen remains undetermined. General study points: Significant enrichment of disease-linked clones was reported in matched ankylosing spondylitis synovial fluid.

Each CDR3 protein is one row after TCRdb ran MiXCR on the 5' RACE reads. The data show a few hundred thousand distinct CDR3 sequences, 20% seen once. The sample consisted of blood, either unsorted or a sorted T cell fraction (not recorded which). The chain employs TRBV4-1 and TRBJ2-3; TRBD1 or TRBD2 may be the D gene (5 bases each). The sequence came from a female donor with ankylosing spondylitis or in good health (not recorded which). The CDR3 DNA reads TGCGCCAGCAGCCAAGAGGGGACGGCGGTCACAGATACGCAGTATTTT. Protein sequence: CASSQEGTAVTDTQYF.